This T cell receptor (beta chain) was captured in a study of cytomegalovirus exposure and HLA in healthy donors. After removal of 5 bases from V and 5 bases from J, the junction contained 8 bases not matched to a gene. CDR1 and CDR2 from the germline V gene are SGHAT and FQNNGV. The CDR3 runs 15 residues. Generated by immunoSEQ multiplex PCR, the TCRdb table keeps only in-frame clones and is missing some. The repertoire has about 82,000 clones, 85% to 95% of them found once; the top ten carry about 0.61%. The receptor was derived from a man aged 18 to 29 in good health and CMV-seronegative. Sequenced sample: PBMCs. This chain uses TRBV11-2 with TRBJ1-2; 10 bases fit TRBD1. The CDR3 spells CASSAGTGVWYGYTF. CDR3 coding DNA: TGTGCCAGCAGCGCTGGGACAGGGGTATGGTATGGCTACACCTTC.